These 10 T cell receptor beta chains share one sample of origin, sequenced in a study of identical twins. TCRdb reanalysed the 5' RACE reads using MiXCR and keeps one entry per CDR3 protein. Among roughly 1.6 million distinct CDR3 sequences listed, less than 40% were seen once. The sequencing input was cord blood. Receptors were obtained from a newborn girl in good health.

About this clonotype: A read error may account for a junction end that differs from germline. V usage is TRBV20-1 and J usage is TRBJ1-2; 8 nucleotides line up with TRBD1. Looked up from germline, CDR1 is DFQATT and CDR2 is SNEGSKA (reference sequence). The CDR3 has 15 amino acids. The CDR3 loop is CTARDRQGQAYGYTF. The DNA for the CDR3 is TGCACTGCTAGAGATCGTCAGGGACAGGCTTATGGCTACACCTTC.

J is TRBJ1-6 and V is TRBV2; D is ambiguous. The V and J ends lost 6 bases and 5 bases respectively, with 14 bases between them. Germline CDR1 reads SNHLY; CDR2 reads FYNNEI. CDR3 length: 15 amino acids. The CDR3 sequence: CASSGRARDNSPLHF. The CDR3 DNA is TGTGCCAGCAGCGGGAGGGCCCGTGATAATTCACCCCTCCACTTT. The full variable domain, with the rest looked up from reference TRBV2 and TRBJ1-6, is EPEVTQTPSHQVTQMGQEVILRCVPISNHLYFYWYRQILGQKVEFLVSFYNNEISEKSEIFDDQFSVERPDGSNFTLKIRSTKLEDSAMYFCASSGRARDNSPLHFGNGTRLTVT.

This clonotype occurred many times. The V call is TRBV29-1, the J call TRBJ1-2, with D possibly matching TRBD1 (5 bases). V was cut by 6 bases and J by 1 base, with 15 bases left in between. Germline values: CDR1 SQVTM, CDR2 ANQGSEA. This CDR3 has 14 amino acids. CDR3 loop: CSVAGTPDNYGYTF. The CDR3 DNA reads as TGCAGCGTCGCCGGGACTCCCGATAACTATGGCTACACCTTC.

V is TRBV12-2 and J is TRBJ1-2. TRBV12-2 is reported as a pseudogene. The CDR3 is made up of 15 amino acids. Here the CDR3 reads CASRLRMTRNHGYTF. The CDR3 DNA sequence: TGTGCAAGTCGCTTACGAATGACAAGAAACCATGGCTACACCTTC.

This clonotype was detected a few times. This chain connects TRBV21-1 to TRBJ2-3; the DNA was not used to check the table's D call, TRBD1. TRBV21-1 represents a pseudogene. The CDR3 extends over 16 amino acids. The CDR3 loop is CASSSRDRQATDTQYF. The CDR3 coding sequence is TGTGCCAGCAGCTCCCGGGACAGGCAGGCCACAGATACGCAGTATTTT.

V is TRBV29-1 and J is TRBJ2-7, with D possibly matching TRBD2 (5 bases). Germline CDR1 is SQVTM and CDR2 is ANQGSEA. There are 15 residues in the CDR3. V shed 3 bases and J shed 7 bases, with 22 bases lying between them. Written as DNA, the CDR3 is TGCAGCGTTGACCTCCTAAAAGCGTCCGGGGATGAGCAGTACTTC. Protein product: CSVDLLKASGDEQYF.

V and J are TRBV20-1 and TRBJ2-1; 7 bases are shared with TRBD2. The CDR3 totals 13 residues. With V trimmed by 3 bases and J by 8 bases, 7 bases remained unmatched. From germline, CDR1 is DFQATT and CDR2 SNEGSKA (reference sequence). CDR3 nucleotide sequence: TGCAGTGCTAGGGGCGGGGGAGGCGATGAGCAGTTCTTC. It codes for CSARGGGGDEQFF.

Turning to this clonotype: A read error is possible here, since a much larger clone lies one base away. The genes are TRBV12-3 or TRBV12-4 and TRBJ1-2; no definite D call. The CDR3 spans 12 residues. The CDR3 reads CASGLMGYGYTF. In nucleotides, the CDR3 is TGTGCCAGCGGTTTAATGGGCTATGGCTACACCTTC.

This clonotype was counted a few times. The CDR3 nucleotides are TGTGCCATCTCCGTGGGAGGGAGTGAGCAGTTCTTC. As protein: CAISVGGSEQFF. The rearrangement links TRBV10-3 to TRBJ2-1, with 7 bases aligning to TRBD2. Losses at the gene ends were 8 bases for V and 9 bases for J; bases not matched to a gene: 7. Germline loops: CDR1 ENHRY, CDR2 SYGVKD. The CDR3 runs to 12 residues.

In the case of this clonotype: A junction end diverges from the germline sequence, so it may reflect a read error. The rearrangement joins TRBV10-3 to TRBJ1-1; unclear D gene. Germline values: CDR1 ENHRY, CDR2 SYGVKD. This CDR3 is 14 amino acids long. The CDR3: CTIRGDRGNTEAFF. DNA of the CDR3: TGTACCATCAGAGGCGACCGAGGGAACACTGAAGCTTTCTTT.